One sample yielded the 30 T cell receptor beta chains listed below, sequenced in a study of cytomegalovirus exposure and HLA in healthy donors. The PCR used 60 Vbeta and 13 Jbeta primers. The table came from immunoSEQ multiplex PCR; TCRdb's copy has only in-frame clones and leaves some out. The table for this sample gives around 150,000 clones. Sequenced: PBMCs. Receptors were obtained from a man aged 25-45 years in good health and CMV-seronegative.

The CDR3 nucleotides read TGCGCCAGCAGTGCCGGGACAGGGGGTTTGTCAGATACGCAGTATTTT. Encoded protein: CASSAGTGGLSDTQYF. The gene calls are TRBV10-1 and TRBJ2-3; 11 bases agree with TRBD1. The CDR3 covers 16 residues. Germline CDR1 reads WNHNN; CDR2 reads SYGVQD (reference sequence). The V gene end was trimmed by 4 bases and the J gene end by 4 bases; junction bases not matched to a gene: 7.

The chain joins TRBV30 to TRBJ2-5; D perhaps matches TRBD1 (5 bases). Trimming left V 3 bases short and J 1 base short, with 12 bases between. The germline gives CDR1 GTSNPN, CDR2 SVGIG (reference sequence). The CDR3 extends over 14 amino acids. CDR3 nucleotide sequence: TGTGCCTGGAGGACAGCGACCCTCCAAGAGACCCAGTACTTC. Translation: CAWRTATLQETQYF.

The chain combines TRBV11-1 with TRBJ2-7; D ambiguous. The CDR3 extends over 14 amino acids. The germline V gene has CDR1 SGHAT and CDR2 FQDESV (reference sequence). Trimming removed 6 bases from V and 0 bases from J, with 12 bases in between. The CDR3: CASSPGSSSYEQYF. Written as DNA, the CDR3 is TGTGCCAGCAGTCCCGGGTCGAGCTCCTACGAGCAGTACTTC.

CDR3 protein: CASSQKGWEQYF. The CDR3 nucleotides are TGTGCCAGCAGTCAGAAAGGCTGGGAGCAGTACTTC. The chain joins TRBV6-1 to TRBJ2-5; tentatively, D is TRBD2 (5 bases). The CDR3 consists of 12 residues. Trimming took 5 bases from V and 11 from J, leaving 15 bases between them. From germline, CDR1 is MNHNS and CDR2 SASEGT.

This chain connects TRBV11-2 to TRBJ1-2, with D unresolved. With 1 base removed from V and 0 bases from J, the gap between germline ends came to 12 bases. This CDR3 is 16 amino acids long. Germline V lookup: CDR1 SGHAT, CDR2 FQNNGV. The CDR3 nucleotides read TGTGCCAGCAGCTTAGTATCCGGGATGGCTAACTATGGCTACACCTTC. It specifies CASSLVSGMANYGYTF.

The V and J genes are TRBV29-1 and TRBJ1-2, with a tentative D call TRBD1 (5 bases). V was cut by 0 bases and J by 8 bases, with 13 bases left in between. CDR1 and CDR2 (germline): SQVTM, ANQGSEA. The length of the CDR3 is 13 residues. Here the CDR3 DNA reads TGCAGCGTTGAAGATCGACAGACCCTGGGCTACACCTTC. It yields the protein CSVEDRQTLGYTF.

The V and J genes are TRBV10-1 and TRBJ1-1, with TRBD1 as a possible D gene (5 bases). Germline CDR1 is WNHNN and CDR2 is SYGVQD (reference sequence). Trimming shortened V by 6 bases and J by 1 base, and 12 bases separated the two germline ends. The CDR3 has 14 amino acids. CDR3 protein: CASSGHGWNTEAFF. CDR3 nucleotides: TGCGCCAGCAGCGGACACGGGTGGAACACTGAAGCTTTCTTT.

This chain joins TRBV21-1 and TRBJ2-7; the table's D call of TRBD1 was not tested on the DNA. TRBV21-1 is assigned pseudogene status. This CDR3 spans 17 amino acids. CDR3 in DNA: TGTGCCAGCAGCCTTTTTTCTCAGACAGGGAACTCCTACGAGCAGTACTTC. It is translated as CASSLFSQTGNSYEQYF.

The chain couples TRBV11-2 to TRBJ1-2, with 7 bases identical to TRBD1. This CDR3 region has 15 residues. V gave up 1 base and J gave up 2 bases; unmatched junction bases: 4. Germline values: CDR1 SGHAT, CDR2 FQNNGV. As DNA, the CDR3 is TGTGCCAGCAGCTTAGGGGACAGAATAAACTATGGCTACACCTTC. Protein sequence: CASSLGDRINYGYTF.

The gene calls are TRBV5-5 and TRBJ1-1; D is possibly TRBD1 (6 bases). V was cut by 4 bases and J by 0 bases, with 10 bases left in between. CDR1 and CDR2 (germline): SGHKS, YYEKEE (reference sequence). The CDR3 spans 14 residues. The CDR3, as DNA: TGTGCCAGCAGCCTTGACAGGATGAACACTGAAGCTTTCTTT. This encodes CASSLDRMNTEAFF.

The chain carries TRBV6-5 and TRBJ2-1; D is ambiguous. The CDR3 length is 12 residues. In germline, CDR1 is MNHEY, CDR2 SVGAGI. V lost 6 bases to trimming and J lost 6 bases, with 9 bases between them. CDR3: CASSRTSNEQFF. Written as DNA, the CDR3 is TGTGCCAGCAGCAGAACAAGCAATGAGCAGTTCTTC.

The rearrangement uses TRBV5-1 and TRBJ2-7, with 14 bases fitting TRBD2. The CDR3 sequence is 16 residues long. The V gene end was trimmed by 4 bases and the J gene end by 6 bases; junction bases not matched to a gene: 9. CDR1 SGHRS and CDR2 YFSETQ come from the germline V gene. The CDR3 DNA follows: TGCGCCAGCAGCAAGATGGGGACTAGCGGGAGTCTCGAGCAGTACTTC. It encodes CASSKMGTSGSLEQYF.

The chain combines TRBV7-2 with TRBJ2-5, with TRBD2 identical over 11 bases. With the DNA end fitting TRBJ2-7 better, the J assignment may be wrong. Germline V gene sequence: CDR1 SGHTA, CDR2 FQGNSA. The CDR3 totals 14 residues. The CDR3 loop is CASSLTSGIYEQYF. CDR3 nucleotide sequence: TGTGCCAGCAGCTTGACTAGCGGGATTTACGAGCAGTACTTC.

V gene TRBV14 combines with J gene TRBJ1-1; possibly TRBD1 for D (5 bases). Trimming took off 0 bases at V and 9 bases at J, with 17 bases between the two ends. CDR1 is SGHDN and CDR2 is FVKESK in the germline V gene. The CDR3 sequence is 15 residues long. The CDR3 loop reads CASSQDTRGTQQAFF. CDR3 DNA sequence: TGTGCCAGCAGCCAAGATACGAGAGGGACTCAACAAGCTTTCTTT.

The chain is built from TRBV10-3 and TRBJ2-5; 12 nucleotides agree with TRBD2. CDR3 length: 16 residues. J lost 5 bases, V lost 0 bases, and 4 bases had no gene match. The germline gives CDR1 ENHRY, CDR2 SYGVKD. The CDR3 is CAISESPLAGGETQYF. The CDR3 DNA reads as TGTGCCATCAGTGAGTCCCCCCTAGCGGGGGGGGAGACCCAGTACTTC.

The chain has TRBV27 and TRBJ2-7; tentative D call: TRBD2 (5 bases). Germline lookup yields CDR1 MNHEY and CDR2 SMNVEV (reference sequence). The V and J ends lost 4 bases and 7 bases respectively, with 17 bases between them. CDR3 size: 14 residues. As DNA, the CDR3 is TGTGCCAGCAGTTCATGGACCCCACCGGGGGAGCAGTACTTC. It specifies CASSSWTPPGEQYF.

DNA of the CDR3: TGTGCCAGTACCTTGACAGGGGGCCTGAACGAGCAGTACTTC. Protein sequence: CASTLTGGLNEQYF. This chain joins TRBV19 and TRBJ2-7; TRBD1 agrees at 10 bases. CDR3 size: 14 residues. Looked up from germline, CDR1 is LNHDA and CDR2 is SQIVND (reference sequence). J lost 5 bases, V lost 7 bases, and 8 bases had no gene match. The whole variable domain, remainder taken from reference TRBV19 and TRBJ2-7, is DGGITQSPKYLFRKEGQNVTLSCEQNLNHDAMYWYRQDPGQGLRLIYYSQIVNDFQKGDIAEGYSVSREKKESFPLTVTSAQKNPTAFYLCASTLTGGLNEQYFGPGTRLTVT.

The V call is TRBV7-9, the J call TRBJ2-5, with 7 bases fitting TRBD1. The better agreement between TRBJ2-7 and the DNA end casts doubt on the J call. The CDR3 consists of 16 residues. CDR1 and CDR2 (germline): SEHNR, FQNEAQ (reference sequence). The CDR3 loop reads CASSFGQGVYSYEQYF. CDR3 coding DNA: TGTGCCAGCAGCTTCGGGCAGGGGGTATATTCCTACGAGCAGTACTTC.

The CDR3 nucleotides are TGTGCCAGCAGCTGGGACAACTACGAGCAGTACTTC. Its translation: CASSWDNYEQYF. V is TRBV7-9 and J is TRBJ2-7, with a possible D match to TRBD1 (6 bases). The ends were cut back, 4 bases at V and 3 bases at J, with 7 bases in the middle. The CDR3 has 12 residues. Germline loops: CDR1 SEHNR, CDR2 FQNEAQ (reference sequence).

The V call is TRBV5-1, the J call TRBJ2-7, with a tentative D call TRBD1 (6 bases). V lost 3 bases and J 7 bases, leaving 14 bases between the germline ends. CDR1 SGHRS and CDR2 YFSETQ come from the germline V gene. The length of the CDR3 is 13 residues. CDR3 amino acids: CASSSGRGGEQYF. The CDR3 coding sequence is TGCGCCAGCAGCTCCGGCAGGGGCGGAGAGCAGTACTTC. Full variable domain (remainder filled in from reference TRBV5-1 and TRBJ2-7): KAGVTQTPRYLIKTRGQQVTLSCSPISGHRSVSWYQQTPGQGLQFLFEYFSETQRNKGNFPGRFSGRQFSNSRSEMNVSTLELGDSALYLCASSSGRGGEQYFGPGTRLTVT.

V and J are TRBV27 and TRBJ2-5; 9 bases map to TRBD1. The end of the DNA aligns better with TRBJ2-7, so the J call may be wrong. In germline, CDR1 is MNHEY, CDR2 SMNVEV (reference sequence). The CDR3 loop spans 14 amino acids. Here the CDR3 DNA reads TGTGCCAGCAGTCCCCGGGACAGGGTCCACGAGCAGTACTTC. Its translation: CASSPRDRVHEQYF.

The chain couples TRBV5-1 to TRBJ2-1; 10 bases are a match to TRBD2. Looked up from germline, CDR1 is SGHRS and CDR2 is YFSETQ. This CDR3 comprises 14 residues. With 2 bases clipped from V and 10 bases from J, the junction kept 6 bases outside the gene matches. CDR3 in amino acids: CASSFLAGAGEQFF. The CDR3 DNA follows: TGCGCCAGCAGCTTCCTAGCGGGAGCGGGGGAGCAGTTCTTC.

The chain couples TRBV11-3 to TRBJ2-2; D is ambiguous. Germline V lookup: CDR1 SGHNT, CDR2 YENEEA. The V and J ends lost 1 base and 6 bases respectively, with 9 bases between them. There are 14 residues in the CDR3. The CDR3 sequence: CASSLGFEAGELFF. The CDR3 DNA is TGTGCCAGCAGCTTAGGGTTTGAGGCCGGGGAGCTGTTTTTT.

This chain joins TRBV6-1 and TRBJ1-1; D is unresolved. The V end lost 5 bases, the J end lost 3 bases, and 13 bases lay between the germline ends. Germline CDR1 is MNHNS and CDR2 is SASEGT. This CDR3 has 14 residues. CDR3 sequence (DNA): TGTGCCAGCAGTTTTGAGGGCCGGGACACTGAAGCTTTCTTT. Amino acid sequence: CASSFEGRDTEAFF.

The V gene is TRBV6-1, the J gene TRBJ1-1; D uncertain. V dropped 4 bases and J dropped 1 base, with 7 bases sitting between them. Looked up from germline, CDR1 is MNHNS and CDR2 is SASEGT. The length of the CDR3 is 13 residues. In DNA, the CDR3 is TGTGCCAGCAGTGTGGAGGGGAACACTGAAGCTTTCTTT. This sequence encodes CASSVEGNTEAFF.

The chain has TRBV7-8 and TRBJ2-5; D remains ambiguous. With the DNA end fitting TRBJ2-7 better, the J assignment may be wrong. CDR3 length equals 12 residues. Germline CDR1 SGHVS, CDR2 FQNEAQ. The CDR3 region is CASSLQDYEQYF. The CDR3 nucleotides are TGTGCCAGCAGCTTACAGGACTACGAGCAGTACTTC.

The chain joins TRBV6-1 to TRBJ2-5; D possibly corresponds to TRBD2 (5 bases). Trimming removed 4 bases from V and 1 base from J, with 19 bases in between. The germline CDR1 and CDR2 sequences are MNHNS and SASEGT. The length of the CDR3 is 17 residues. The CDR3 bases are TGTGCCAGCAGTGCTCAAGTACGGACTGCGTCCCAAGAGACCCAGTACTTC. This translates into CASSAQVRTASQETQYF.

This chain uses TRBV11-3 with TRBJ2-5; tentative D call: TRBD2 (5 bases). The CDR3 sequence is 15 residues long. Trimming removed 4 bases from V and 8 bases from J, with 20 bases in between. Germline V gene data show CDR1 as SGHNT and CDR2 as YENEEA. CDR3 sequence (DNA): TGTGCCAGCAGCTCACGGGATGGTCCCCAAGGCACCCAGTACTTC. Amino acid sequence: CASSSRDGPQGTQYF.

Concerning this clone itself: In the same sample, other DNA sequences code for this CDR3. Written as DNA, the CDR3 is TGTGCCAGCAGCTTAGACAGGAACACTGAAGCTTTCTTT. It translates to CASSLDRNTEAFF. V and J are TRBV5-4 and TRBJ1-1, with D perhaps TRBD1 (5 bases). V was pared by 2 bases and J by 1 base, with 6 bases between. The length of the CDR3 is 13 residues. Looked up from germline, CDR1 is SGHNT and CDR2 is YYREEE (reference sequence).

This chain joins TRBV11-3 and TRBJ2-1; the match to TRBD2 covers 10 bases. CDR1 and CDR2 from the germline V gene are SGHNT and YENEEA. The CDR3 covers 16 residues. The ends lost 5 bases at V and 8 bases at J; junction bases unmatched: 12. The CDR3 spells CASSKLELAGRDEQFF. CDR3 nucleotides: TGTGCCAGCAGCAAGCTGGAACTAGCGGGGAGGGATGAGCAGTTCTTC.